This T cell receptor (beta chain) was sequenced in a study of blood T cell repertoires in COVID-19. Overall study context: Cohort 3 donors were reported recovered after two negative PCRs, clearance, or symptom resolution.

The CDR3 has 15 residues. Germline values: CDR1 LNHDA, CDR2 SQIVND (reference sequence). Generated by immunoSEQ multiplex PCR, the TCRdb table keeps only in-frame clones and is missing some. The repertoire consists of some 220,000 clones, with 70% to 90% occurring once and the leading ten covering 3% to 3.5%. As for this clone: Germline and junction disagree at one end, which may indicate a read error.

Living in under 30 US areas, the participants were between roughly 18 and 89 years of age. Cohorts were assigned according to the clinical history that participants reported. The receptor's source is a woman aged 45-65 years in a cohort exposed to, infected with or recovered from COVID-19 (not recorded which). Sequenced input: PBMCs or T cells enriched from blood (not recorded which). This sequence joins TRBV19 and TRBJ2-1; D ambiguous. CDR3 nucleotide sequence: TGTGTCAGTAGTATAGAGGCGGAGCTTTACAATGAGCAGTTCTTC. Amino acids: CVSSIEAELYNEQFF.